This TCR beta chain was sequenced during a study of human T cells and chemical hapten exposure. Each CDR3 protein is one row after TCRdb ran MiXCR on the RACE reads. The repertoire includes about 100,000 distinct CDR3 sequences, roughly an eighth of them detected once, and approximately 3.3% sits in the top ten. About this clonotype: The conserved closing phenylalanine or tryptophan is absent in this CDR3, likely reflecting a read error.

CDR1 and CDR2 from the germline V gene are SGHDN and FVKESK. The CDR3 is 15 residues long. V was trimmed by 3 bases and J by 6 bases, leaving 17 bases between them. Time point reported: patch test 2, 6 weeks after DPC sensitization. Treatment reported: therapeutic diphenylcyclopropenone sensitization with weekly scalp DPC. This chain links TRBV14 with TRBJ1-1; D gene ambiguous. Source: whole blood, taken in connection with sensitization to the hapten diphenylcyclopropenone (DPC). The origin of this receptor is a middle-aged woman with alopecia areata. Some clones in this sample may be carry-over from other donors' samples. The CDR3 nucleotides read TGTGCCAGCAGCCAGGGTCGCGCAAAGAGCGCTGAAGCTTTCTTA. Residues: CASSQGRAKSAEAFL.